Listed here are 19 T cell receptor beta chains from one sample, sequenced in a study of blood T cell repertoires in COVID-19 (dated by TCRdb to 2019 to 2021). Library construction relied on the immunoSEQ multiplex PCR assay. The source is immuneACCESS, and TCRdb retained only in-frame sequences with V and J called. Part of the clones is not carried over; for the studies checked, unresolved V genes explain less than half of this, and the remainder is unexplained. Recorded for this sample are over 150,000 clones; approximately 81% of them occurred a single time. The top ten clones comprise more than 0.85% of the sample. The material sequenced was peripheral blood. These receptors were collected from a man aged 40-50 years with acute or convalescent COVID-19.

This sequence joins TRBV29-1 and TRBJ2-7; no clear D gene. This CDR3 region has 15 residues. V was shortened by 6 bases and J by 0 bases, with 18 bases between the two germline ends. Germline CDR1 and CDR2: SQVTM and ANQGSEA. The CDR3 region has the DNA TGCAGCGTCACAACCACGCTTGCAAGCTCCTACGAGCAGTACTTC. Its translation: CSVTTTLASSYEQYF.

The V call is TRBV19, the J call TRBJ2-6; no clear D gene. The germline gives CDR1 LNHDA, CDR2 SQIVND (reference sequence). Trimming took 8 bases from V and 0 from J, leaving 5 bases between them. The CDR3 is 13 amino acids. CDR3 DNA: TGTGCCAGTCTTTACTCTGGGGCCAACGTCCTGACTTTC. It encodes CASLYSGANVLTF.

The chain is built from TRBV28 and TRBJ1-1, with D maybe TRBD1 (5 bases). Germline values: CDR1 MDHEN, CDR2 SYDVKM. The germline V and J ends were trimmed by 2 bases and 4 bases, with 11 bases remaining between them. This CDR3 is built from 14 residues. Here the CDR3 reads CASSLGGGGTEAFF. The CDR3 DNA reads as TGTGCCAGCAGTTTAGGGGGAGGTGGCACTGAAGCTTTCTTT.

In its sample, this clone was seen a few times. V usage is TRBV11-2 and J usage is TRBJ2-7, with D possibly matching TRBD1 (5 bases). V dropped 1 base and J dropped 1 base, with 14 bases sitting between them. The germline V gene has CDR1 SGHAT and CDR2 FQNNGV. CDR3 size: 16 residues. CDR3 amino acids: CASSLGQGSHSYEQYF. The DNA for the CDR3 is TGTGCCAGCAGCTTAGGCCAGGGTTCCCATTCCTACGAGCAGTACTTC.

This chain connects TRBV5-1 to TRBJ2-1, with 9 bases aligning to TRBD2. Germline assignment: CDR1 SGHRS and CDR2 YFSETQ. The CDR3 is 16 residues long. Trimming at V came to 0 bases and at J to 7 bases, leaving 8 bases not matched to a gene. The CDR3 region has the DNA TGCGCCAGCAGCTTGGCGGCTAGCGGGGTTAGGAATGAGCAGTTCTTC. Protein: CASSLAASGVRNEQFF.

A single count supports this clone. V usage is TRBV20-1 and J usage is TRBJ2-5; D is perhaps TRBD2 (5 bases). Germline values: CDR1 DFQATT, CDR2 SNEGSKA (reference sequence). Between the trimmed V and J ends, which lost 3 bases and 7 bases, there was a span of 15 bases. The CDR3 contains 13 residues. Here the CDR3 DNA reads TGCAGTGCTAGTTTGGCGGGTACTGGGACCCAGTACTTC. Translation: CSASLAGTGTQYF.

The rearrangement links TRBV5-1 to TRBJ1-3; D is undetermined. The CDR3 loop spans 16 amino acids. Trimming removed 0 bases from V and 0 bases from J, with 10 bases in between. The germline V gene encodes CDR1 SGHRS and CDR2 YFSETQ. The CDR3: CASSLETLNSGNTIYF. As DNA, the CDR3 is TGCGCCAGCAGCTTGGAGACTCTCAACTCTGGAAACACCATATATTTT.

The CDR3 spells CASSQAQGNIQYF. Here the CDR3 DNA reads TGTGCCAGCAGCCAGGCTCAGGGGAACATTCAGTACTTC. V usage is TRBV14 and J usage is TRBJ2-4, with D maybe TRBD1 (6 bases). The CDR3 loop spans 13 amino acids. Germline V CDR1 and CDR2: SGHDN, FVKESK. The V end lost 3 bases, the J end lost 7 bases, and 10 bases lay between the germline ends.

The V and J genes are TRBV3-1 (or the pseudogene TRBV3-2) and TRBJ1-4; D is uncertain. This CDR3 spans 14 amino acids. Germline-derived CDR1 and CDR2 are LGHDT and YNNKEL (reference sequence). V lost 1 base and J 10 bases, leaving 13 bases between the germline ends. The CDR3: CASSQVRRRGKLFF. The CDR3 region has the DNA TGTGCCAGCAGCCAAGTTCGCAGGCGGGGAAAACTGTTTTTT.

This clone was seen a few times. The CDR3 sequence: CASSAWDRGNYQPQHF. DNA of the CDR3: TGTGCCAGCAGTGCTTGGGACAGGGGAAATTATCAGCCCCAGCATTTT. The chain links TRBV6-1 to TRBJ1-5, with 10 positions matching TRBD1. Trimming removed 4 bases from V and 5 bases from J; junction bases left unmatched: 8. Germline V gene sequence: CDR1 MNHNS, CDR2 SASEGT. The CDR3 loop spans 16 amino acids.

This chain joins TRBV28 and TRBJ2-1, with D uncertain. Germline V CDR1 and CDR2: MDHEN, SYDVKM. Trimming pared 5 bases from V and 0 bases from J, leaving 17 bases between. The CDR3 covers 17 residues. The CDR3 here is CASSPPSRVSSYNEQFF. Here the CDR3 DNA reads TGTGCCAGCAGTCCACCCTCCCGGGTGAGCTCCTACAATGAGCAGTTCTTC.

This clone has only a few counts. This chain links TRBV13 with TRBJ2-2; the D gene is possibly TRBD1 (5 bases). The germline V and J ends were trimmed by 5 bases and 6 bases, with 19 bases remaining between them. The CDR3 extends over 16 amino acids. Per the germline V gene, CDR1 is PRHDT and CDR2 is FYEKMQ (reference sequence). Here the CDR3 reads CASSPQGLRRAGELFF. DNA for the CDR3: TGTGCCAGCAGCCCTCAGGGCCTCCGTAGGGCCGGGGAGCTGTTTTTT.

The chain uses TRBV5-4 and TRBJ2-6, with D possibly matching TRBD1 (6 bases). Deletions cut 4 bases from V and 2 bases from J, with 13 bases between. CDR1 SGHNT and CDR2 YYREEE come from the germline V gene (reference sequence). The CDR3 consists of 16 residues. The CDR3 nucleotides are TGTGCCAGCAGCCCACAGGGTACGACTGGGGCCAACGTCCTGACTTTC. Translating it yields CASSPQGTTGANVLTF.

Only a few counts were recorded for this clone. One junction end disagrees with the germline gene, perhaps due to a read error. V gene TRBV2 combines with J gene TRBJ2-4, with D unclear. Germline-derived CDR1 and CDR2 are SNHLY and FYNNEI. The CDR3 is 11 residues long. CDR3 nucleotides: TGTGCCAGCAGCCCCAGGAATGGCCACCACTTC. Protein product: CASSPRNGHHF.

This sequence joins TRBV2 and TRBJ2-3; D is perhaps TRBD2 (7 bases). The CDR3 totals 16 residues. Germline CDR1 reads SNHLY; CDR2 reads FYNNEI. Trimming shortened V by 8 bases and J by 3 bases, and 21 bases separated the two germline ends. CDR3 coding DNA: TGTGCCAGCTTGGGGGAGGGGGGGCCGAATACAGATACGCAGTATTTT. Amino acids: CASLGEGGPNTDTQYF.

V is TRBV7-3 and J is TRBJ1-2; 9 bases align to TRBD1. Germline CDR1 SGHTA, CDR2 FQGTGA. This CDR3 has 15 residues. Trimming took 5 bases from V and 5 from J; bases not matched to a gene: 9. The chain's CDR3 is CASSPQAGTGYGYTF. The CDR3 DNA follows: TGTGCCAGCAGCCCTCAAGCTGGGACAGGGTATGGCTACACCTTC.

This chain links TRBV5-1 with TRBJ1-2, with D unresolved. The CDR3 is 13 residues long. Trimming took off 3 bases at V and 3 bases at J, with 9 bases between the two ends. Germline V gene data show CDR1 as SGHRS and CDR2 as YFSETQ. CDR3 sequence: CASSSTRDYGYTF. The CDR3 DNA sequence: TGCGCCAGCAGCTCCACTCGGGACTATGGCTACACCTTC.

The chain couples TRBV19 to TRBJ1-2, with unresolved D. With 2 bases removed from V and 3 bases from J, the gap between germline ends came to 4 bases. Germline CDR1 is LNHDA and CDR2 is SQIVND (reference sequence). The CDR3 loop spans 12 amino acids. The CDR3 DNA is TGTGCCAGTAGTATATCCGACTATGGCTACACCTTC. Encoded protein: CASSISDYGYTF.

The chain carries TRBV10-1 and TRBJ2-3; 8 bases are a match to TRBD1. Germline assignment: CDR1 WNHNN and CDR2 SYGVQD (reference sequence). The CDR3 length is 15 residues. The ends lost 3 bases at V and 2 bases at J; junction bases unmatched: 4. CDR3 in DNA: TGCGCCAGCAGTGATTGGGGACAGGACACAGATACGCAGTATTTT. Translating it yields CASSDWGQDTDTQYF.